This T cell receptor beta chain was found in a study of glioma-infiltrating T cells. Study overall: Glioblastomas were WHO grade IV, sampled at first diagnosis; low-grade were grade II. Target coverage was about 4- to 10-fold for roughly one million blood T cells. Study-wide results and caveats: Signature shared blood CDR3 motifs were enriched in low-divergence and depleted in high-divergence patients.

Germline values: CDR1 MDHEN, CDR2 SYDVKM. CDR3 size: 12 residues. V gave up 7 bases and J gave up 2 bases, with 8 bases separating them. This clonotype came up many times. Its antigen is as yet unknown. Amplification of TCR alpha and beta CDR3 regions from RNA used iRepertoire nested multiplex PCR. Tissue mRNA or PBMC total RNA, 100-400 ng, went into one-step reverse transcription and amplification. TCRdb re-analysed the multiplex PCR reads in MiXCR, keeping a single row per CDR3 protein. The data hold about 410,000 distinct CDR3 sequences, with roughly two fifths observed a single time. Material for sequencing was glioma tissue, nonneoplastic brain tissue, or PBMCs (not recorded which). This receptor was taken from a human donor with low-grade glioma or glioblastoma, undergoing nonglioma brain surgery, or in good health (not recorded which). The chain links TRBV28 to TRBJ1-1; D unresolved. This CDR3 is CASKGHNTEAFF. Written as DNA, the CDR3 is TGTGCCAGCAAGGGCCATAACACTGAAGCTTTCTTT.